The source of this T cell receptor (beta chain) is a study of stem cell transplantation in POMP-related autoinflammatory disease. On the study more broadly: Defective thymoproteasomes were hypothesized to impair CD8+ T-cell positive selection. CD8+ T cells were low and CD4+ cells naive-skewed before transplant.

Between the trimmed V and J ends, which lost 4 bases and 7 bases, there was a span of 7 bases. The germline V gene encodes CDR1 MGHRA and CDR2 YSYEKL. The CDR3 extends over 12 amino acids. Clones were read by immunoSEQ multiplex PCR, and TCRdb kept only the in-frame ones, dropping some. In the table there are fewer than 30,000 clones, more than 75% of which are singletons. The material was CD4+ T cells from PBMCs, obtained before stem cell transplantation. This chain connects TRBV4-1 to TRBJ1-4, with D unresolved. The origin of this receptor is a human donor with POMP-related autoinflammation and immune dysregulation (PRAID). As DNA, the CDR3 is TGCGCCAGCAGCCCTGAGAGTGAAAAACTGTTTTTT. This codes for CASSPESEKLFF.